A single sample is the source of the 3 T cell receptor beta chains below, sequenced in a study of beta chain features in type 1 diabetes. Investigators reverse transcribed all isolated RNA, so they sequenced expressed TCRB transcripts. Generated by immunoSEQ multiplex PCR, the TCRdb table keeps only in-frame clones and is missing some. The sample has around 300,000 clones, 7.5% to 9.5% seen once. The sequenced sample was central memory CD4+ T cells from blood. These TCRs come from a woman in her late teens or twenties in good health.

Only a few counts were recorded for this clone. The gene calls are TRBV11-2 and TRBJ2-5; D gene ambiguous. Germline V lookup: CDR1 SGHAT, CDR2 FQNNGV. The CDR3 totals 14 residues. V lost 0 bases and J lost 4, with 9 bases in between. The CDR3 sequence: CASSLDGLLETQYF. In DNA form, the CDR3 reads TGTGCCAGCAGCTTAGATGGTCTATTAGAGACCCAGTACTTC.

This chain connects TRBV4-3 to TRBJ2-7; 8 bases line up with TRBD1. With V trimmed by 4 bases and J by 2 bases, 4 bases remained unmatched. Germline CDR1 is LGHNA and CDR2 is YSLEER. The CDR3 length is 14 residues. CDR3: CASSPGQGTYEQYV. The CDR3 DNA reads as TGCGCCAGCAGCCCAGGACAGGGCACCTACGAGCAGTACGTC.

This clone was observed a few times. The DNA for the CDR3 is TGTGCCAGCAGTTTTCTTCTGGGGGTGGGCACTGAAGCTTTCTTT. Translation gives CASSFLLGVGTEAFF. The genes are TRBV28 and TRBJ1-1; TRBD1 might be the D (5 bases). CDR3 length: 15 residues. Germline CDR1 MDHEN, CDR2 SYDVKM. V was cut by 3 bases and J by 4 bases, with 15 bases left in between.